The clone carrying this T cell receptor beta chain turned up a few times. TCRdb reprocessed the RACE reads via MiXCR and lists one record per CDR3 protein. Among about 54,000 distinct CDR3 sequences, about 10% were seen once, and the ten largest hold 1.5% to 2%. Time point indicated: patch test 2, 6 weeks after DPC sensitization. As for treatment: therapeutic diphenylcyclopropenone sensitization with weekly scalp DPC. This record comes from a study of human T cells and chemical hapten exposure. This CDR3 has 11 amino acids. The ends were cut back, 5 bases at V and 10 bases at J, with 10 bases in the middle. CDR1 and CDR2 (germline): MDHEN, SYDVKM.

The source is a woman aged 45-59 years with alopecia areata. Some clones in this sample may be carry-over from other donors' samples. The source material was whole blood, sampled in connection with sensitization to the hapten diphenylcyclopropenone (DPC). This chain joins TRBV28 and TRBJ2-3; D uncertain. CDR3 nucleotides: TGTGCCAGCAGTGGAGAGACATCGCAGTATTTT. It is translated as CASSGETSQYF.